These 28 T cell receptor beta chains came from one sample sequenced in a study of blood T cell repertoires in COVID-19. Generated by immunoSEQ multiplex PCR, the TCRdb table keeps only in-frame clones and is missing some. The sample holds approximately 210,000 clones, roughly 84% seen once. Input material: PBMCs or T cells enriched from blood (not recorded which). These receptors were taken from a young man in a cohort exposed to, infected with or recovered from COVID-19 (not recorded which).

The V call is TRBV7-9, the J call TRBJ1-4; D is unresolved. V lost 5 bases, J lost 0 bases, and 10 bases lay in between. Germline values: CDR1 SEHNR, CDR2 FQNEAQ (reference sequence). The length of the CDR3 is 15 residues. The CDR3 DNA follows: TGTGCCAGCAGCCAGTACACCACAACTAATGAAAAACTGTTTTTT. Amino acids: CASSQYTTTNEKLFF.

The genes are TRBV6-5 and TRBJ1-5; 7 bases agree with TRBD1. V trimming: 6 bases; J trimming: 0 bases; junction bases outside the gene matches: 5. Germline V lookup: CDR1 MNHEY, CDR2 SVGAGI. The CDR3 totals 15 residues. The DNA for the CDR3 is TGTGCCAGCAGCGACAGGGTTGGTAGCAATCAGCCCCAGCATTTT. Amino acid sequence: CASSDRVGSNQPQHF.

The chain joins TRBV3-1 (or the pseudogene TRBV3-2) to TRBJ2-7; 10 nucleotides line up with TRBD2. J gave up 1 base and V 4 bases, and 4 bases lay outside the gene matches. The CDR3 sequence is 15 residues long. Germline values: CDR1 LGHDT, CDR2 YNNKEL (reference sequence). CDR3: CASSPRTSGSYEQYF. CDR3 sequence (DNA): TGTGCCAGCAGCCCTCGGACTAGCGGTTCCTACGAGCAGTACTTC.

This rearrangement joins TRBV4-1 to TRBJ2-5; D not certain. This CDR3 has 16 residues. In germline, CDR1 is MGHRA, CDR2 YSYEKL. The V end was cut by 3 bases, the J end by 1 base, with 15 bases between. As DNA, the CDR3 is TGCGCCAGCAGCCAGTCGGGTAGTTTTCTCCAAGAGACCCAGTACTTC. This encodes CASSQSGSFLQETQYF.

This clone is a singleton in its sample. The genes are TRBV9 and TRBJ1-1; possibly TRBD1 for D (5 bases). Germline CDR1 and CDR2: SGDLS and YYNGEE. This CDR3 has 19 amino acids. V was clipped by 0 bases and J by 6 bases, with 27 bases between them. The CDR3 region has the DNA TGTGCCAGCAGCGTAGCTGGGGCCAGGGTCGTCGATGTTAGGGCTGAAGCTTTCTTT. Protein: CASSVAGARVVDVRAEAFF. The variable domain in full, with the rest retrieved from reference TRBV9 and TRBJ1-1, is DSGVTQTPKHLITATGQRVTLRCSPRSGDLSVYWYQQSLDQGLQFLIQYYNGEERAKGNILERFSAQQFPDLHSELNLSSLELGDSALYFCASSVAGARVVDVRAEAFFGQGTRLTVV.

This chain links TRBV3-1 (or the pseudogene TRBV3-2) with TRBJ2-7; the match to TRBD2 covers 7 bases. V lost 6 bases, J lost 5 bases, and 7 bases stayed unmatched. Germline V CDR1 and CDR2: LGHDT, YNNKEL (reference sequence). The CDR3 sequence is 13 residues long. The CDR3 DNA is TGTGCCAGCAGTCCGCGGACTAGTAACGAGCAGTACTTC. Amino acid sequence: CASSPRTSNEQYF.

The V and J genes are TRBV6-5 and TRBJ1-2; possibly TRBD1 for D (6 bases). The CDR3 spans 15 residues. V was pared by 8 bases and J by 2 bases, with 18 bases between. Germline V gives CDR1 MNHEY, CDR2 SVGAGI. Here the CDR3 reads CASGKSRGFNYGYTF. The CDR3 DNA sequence: TGTGCCAGCGGCAAAAGCAGGGGCTTCAACTATGGCTACACCTTC.

The CDR3 here is CASSPYSQGAANYNEQFF. DNA of the CDR3: TGTGCCAGCAGCCCTTACTCCCAGGGGGCCGCGAACTACAATGAGCAGTTCTTC. The chain has TRBV7-3 and TRBJ2-1, with TRBD1 matching over 8 bases. J was trimmed by 3 bases and V by 5 bases; bases with no gene match: 15. The germline V gene has CDR1 SGHTA and CDR2 FQGTGA. The CDR3 runs 18 residues.

The chain recombines TRBV28 with TRBJ2-3; the match to TRBD2 covers 9 bases. The CDR3 length is 17 residues. Germline V gene lookup returns CDR1 MDHEN and CDR2 SYDVKM. The junction had 11 bases not matched to a gene; V was cut back by 7 bases and J by 0 bases. Here the CDR3 DNA reads TGTGCCAGCATGAATAGCGGGAGTTGGCCTAGCACAGATACGCAGTATTTT. It codes for CASMNSGSWPSTDTQYF.

This chain connects TRBV25-1 to TRBJ2-2; 7 nucleotides match TRBD2. J was trimmed by 6 bases and V by 4 bases; bases with no gene match: 5. The CDR3 runs 14 residues. The germline V gene has CDR1 MGHDK and CDR2 SYGVNS. CDR3: CASSADRGAGELFF. The CDR3 region has the DNA TGTGCCAGCAGTGCCGACCGGGGGGCCGGGGAGCTGTTTTTT.

The chain recombines TRBV5-1 with TRBJ2-3, with D possibly being TRBD1 (5 bases). Trimming shortened V by 1 base and J by 4 bases, and 13 bases separated the two germline ends. This CDR3 has 15 residues. Germline CDR1 and CDR2: SGHRS and YFSETQ. The CDR3 coding sequence is TGCGCCAGCAGCTTGCAGGGTCATCACGCAGATACGCAGTATTTT. Encoded protein: CASSLQGHHADTQYF. Full variable domain (remainder filled in from reference TRBV5-1 and TRBJ2-3): KAGVTQTPRYLIKTRGQQVTLSCSPISGHRSVSWYQQTPGQGLQFLFEYFSETQRNKGNFPGRFSGRQFSNSRSEMNVSTLELGDSALYLCASSLQGHHADTQYFGPGTRLTVL.

The chain is built from TRBV6-1 and TRBJ1-6; 9 bases align to TRBD1. Unmatched junction bases numbered 6, after V lost 3 bases and J lost 9 bases. The CDR3 length is 15 residues. In germline, CDR1 is MNHNS, CDR2 SASEGT. The CDR3 bases are TGTGCCAGCAGTGATTCCGGGACAGGGTCTTCACCCCTCCACTTT. Amino acid sequence: CASSDSGTGSSPLHF.

The chain uses TRBV28 and TRBJ2-7, with 13 bases fitting TRBD2. Trimming cost V 4 bases and J 3 bases; bases outside gene matches: 9. The CDR3 consists of 17 residues. Germline V gene sequence: CDR1 MDHEN, CDR2 SYDVKM. CDR3 DNA: TGTGCCAGCAGTTCCAGGGGACTAGCGGGATCCCGCTACGAGCAGTACTTC. Protein product: CASSSRGLAGSRYEQYF.

This chain links TRBV5-6 with TRBJ1-5; the D is unclear. From germline, CDR1 is SGHDT and CDR2 YYEEEE. V lost 4 bases, J lost 5 bases, and 13 bases lay in between. The CDR3 is 14 residues long. CDR3 amino acids: CASSGRGRDQPQHF. Here the CDR3 DNA reads TGTGCCAGCAGCGGAAGAGGTCGGGATCAGCCCCAGCATTTT.

The chain couples TRBV9 to TRBJ1-2; 8 bases align to TRBD1. With V trimmed by 6 bases and J by 3 bases, 10 bases remained unmatched. Looked up from germline, CDR1 is SGDLS and CDR2 is YYNGEE. The CDR3 contains 15 residues. The CDR3, as DNA: TGTGCCAGCATCCCCCAGGACAGGGAGGACTATGGCTACACCTTC. It translates to CASIPQDREDYGYTF.

CDR3 amino acids: CATSLAWGDNEQFF. CDR3 nucleotides: TGTGCCACCTCGCTAGCTTGGGGGGACAATGAGCAGTTCTTC. This chain joins TRBV14 and TRBJ2-1, with D possibly matching TRBD2 (6 bases). V lost 10 bases and J 5 bases, leaving 18 bases between the germline ends. The CDR3 is 14 amino acids. Germline V gives CDR1 SGHDN, CDR2 FVKESK.

The chain joins TRBV6-2 or TRBV6-3 to TRBJ1-1; 8 positions agree with TRBD1. Per germline, CDR1 MNHEY and CDR2 SVGEGT. Trimming removed 1 base from V and 1 base from J; junction bases left unmatched: 8. The CDR3 is made up of 17 amino acids. The DNA for the CDR3 is TGTGCCAGCAGTTACTTCCCCCGGACAGGGTCGAACACTGAAGCTTTCTTT. Its translation: CASSYFPRTGSNTEAFF.

This clone has only a few counts. The chain carries TRBV7-2 and TRBJ2-7; a weak D match, TRBD2 (7 bases). In germline, CDR1 is SGHTA, CDR2 FQGNSA. There are 13 residues in the CDR3. Trimming cost V 7 bases and J 0 bases, with 10 bases left between them. CDR3 residues: CASTAGASYEQYF. CDR3 sequence (DNA): TGTGCCAGCACGGCGGGGGCCTCCTACGAGCAGTACTTC.

The sample holds a few counts of this clone. This chain uses TRBV19 with TRBJ1-2; 7 nucleotides line up with TRBD1. V shed 6 bases, J shed 2 bases, and the junction held 9 bases outside the gene matches. The CDR3 has 15 amino acids. Germline CDR1 reads LNHDA; CDR2 reads SQIVND (reference sequence). CDR3 DNA sequence: TGTGCCAGTAGCACAGGAGGACAGGCCAACTATGGCTACACCTTC. Encoded protein: CASSTGGQANYGYTF. The entire variable domain, with the rest obtained from reference TRBV19 and TRBJ1-2, is as follows: DGGITQSPKYLFRKEGQNVTLSCEQNLNHDAMYWYRQDPGQGLRLIYYSQIVNDFQKGDIAEGYSVSREKKESFPLTVTSAQKNPTAFYLCASSTGGQANYGYTFGSGTRLTVV.

This chain connects TRBV28 to TRBJ2-2; 9 bases are shared with TRBD2. Germline trimming cut 3 bases from V and 4 bases from J; bases unmatched to any gene: 6. The germline V gene has CDR1 MDHEN and CDR2 SYDVKM. This CDR3 has 16 amino acids. The CDR3 DNA reads TGTGCCAGCAGTTTGAGGGCGGGAGGGCTCACCGGGGAGCTGTTTTTT. It specifies CASSLRAGGLTGELFF.

This rearrangement joins TRBV12-3 or TRBV12-4 to TRBJ2-7; tentative D call: TRBD2 (7 bases). The CDR3 totals 12 residues. Deletions cut 1 base from V and 9 bases from J, with 10 bases between. In DNA, the CDR3 is TGTGCCAGCAGTTTAGAGGGGGGGAGGCAGTACTTC. This translates into CASSLEGGRQYF.

The rearrangement uses TRBV20-1 and TRBJ2-7; D not certain. The V gene's germline CDR1 is DFQATT and CDR2 SNEGSKA (reference sequence). CDR3 length equals 12 residues. Between the trimmed V and J ends, which lost 3 bases and 7 bases, there was a span of 13 bases. In DNA, the CDR3 is TGCAGTGCTAGTATCCGAGTCGGGGAGCAGTACTTC. It codes for CSASIRVGEQYF.

The V call is TRBV27, the J call TRBJ1-5, with D possibly matching TRBD1 (6 bases). V shed 5 bases and J shed 9 bases, with 14 bases lying between them. Germline-derived CDR1 and CDR2 are MNHEY and SMNVEV (reference sequence). This CDR3 has 13 amino acids. Here the CDR3 DNA reads TGTGCCAGCAGTATAAGGGGGTACGGGCCCCAGCATTTT. Protein product: CASSIRGYGPQHF.

The chain has TRBV5-1 and TRBJ2-7; D perhaps matches TRBD2 (5 bases). The length of the CDR3 is 18 residues. Trimming took 3 bases from V and 3 from J, leaving 25 bases between them. In germline, CDR1 is SGHRS, CDR2 YFSETQ. The CDR3 reads CASSSPRRTAARDYEQYF. As DNA, the CDR3 is TGCGCCAGCAGCTCGCCCCGACGAACGGCGGCGAGGGACTACGAGCAGTACTTC.

There are a few counts of this clone. The chain employs TRBV7-2 and TRBJ2-7; 9 bases line up with TRBD2. This CDR3 is 14 amino acids long. Germline loops: CDR1 SGHTA, CDR2 FQGNSA. V trimming: 7 bases; J trimming: 2 bases; junction bases outside the gene matches: 6. CDR3 in amino acids: CASTRTSETYEQYF. In DNA form, the CDR3 reads TGTGCCAGCACTCGGACTAGCGAGACCTACGAGCAGTACTTC.

V usage is TRBV19 and J usage is TRBJ1-1; no definite D call. This CDR3 is built from 13 residues. Trimming left V 11 bases short and J 3 bases short, with 16 bases between. The germline V gene encodes CDR1 LNHDA and CDR2 SQIVND (reference sequence). CDR3 protein: CASTDRRDTEAFF. The CDR3 bases are TGTGCCTCTACAGACCGGAGGGACACTGAAGCTTTCTTT.

The rearrangement joins TRBV4-2 to TRBJ2-1; TRBD2 matches at 10 bases. The CDR3 has 16 amino acids. Germline V gene lookup returns CDR1 LGHNA and CDR2 YNFKEQ. V lost 1 base to trimming and J lost 6 bases; unmatched junction nucleotides: 6. CDR3 in DNA: TGTGCCAGCAGCCAAGGCACTAGCGGGAAGGGCAATGAGCAGTTCTTC. It specifies CASSQGTSGKGNEQFF.

The chain carries TRBV7-2 and TRBJ2-2, with 9 bases identical to TRBD2. The CDR3 sequence is 17 residues long. V shed 2 bases and J 5 bases; nucleotides not matched to a gene: 9. CDR1 and CDR2 from the germline V gene are SGHTA and FQGNSA. The CDR3 loop is CASSLWAGGPVTGELFF. The CDR3 DNA is TGTGCCAGCAGCTTATGGGCGGGAGGGCCAGTAACCGGGGAGCTGTTTTTT.